The clone carrying this TCR beta chain was seen only a few times. Antigen: not known. In germline, CDR1 is SGDLS, CDR2 YYNGEE. V shed 3 bases, J shed 5 bases, and the junction held 2 bases outside the gene matches. This CDR3 is built from 15 residues. This record comes from a study of shared clonotypes between healthy human individuals. Regarding the study as a whole: About 5.2% was the fraction of naive CD4 clonotypes found shared across several donors.

Each PCR replicate from the sorted subsets contained about 200 ng DNA, which is 25,000 to 30,000 T cell genomes. TCRdb keeps only in-frame clones here, not all; method: immunoSEQ multiplex PCR. The table has some 240,000 clones, 60% to 80% seen once. V gene TRBV9 combines with J gene TRBJ2-3; TRBD2 agrees at 14 bases. Sequencing was carried out using memory CD4+ T cells sorted from blood. Subset noted: CD45RA-negative fraction. This clonotype originated in a man younger than 40 in good health. The CDR3 region is CASSGGLAGVDTQYF. In nucleotides, the CDR3 is TGTGCCAGCAGCGGGGGACTAGCGGGAGTAGATACGCAGTATTTT.